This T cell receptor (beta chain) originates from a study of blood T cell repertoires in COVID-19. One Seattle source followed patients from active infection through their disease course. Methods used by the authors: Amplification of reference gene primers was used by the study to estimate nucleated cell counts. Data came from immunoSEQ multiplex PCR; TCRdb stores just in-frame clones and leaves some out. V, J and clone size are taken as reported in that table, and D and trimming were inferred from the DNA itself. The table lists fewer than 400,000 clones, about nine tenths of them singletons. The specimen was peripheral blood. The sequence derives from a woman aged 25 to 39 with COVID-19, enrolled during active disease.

The CDR3 DNA is TGTGCCAGCAGCCAACGACAGGGGGGGACTGAAGCTTTCTTT. It codes for CASSQRQGGTEAFF. The J gene is TRBJ1-1, the V gene TRBV3-1 (or the pseudogene TRBV3-2); 9 bases are a match to TRBD1. The junction had 3 bases not matched to a gene; V was cut back by 2 bases and J by 5 bases. CDR3 size: 14 residues. Per germline, CDR1 LGHDT and CDR2 YNNKEL (reference sequence).